This TCR beta chain is drawn from a study of response to subunit inactivated influenza vaccine. As concerns this clonotype: Antigen specificity is unknown.

The CDR3 consists of 15 residues. Germline CDR1 and CDR2: SEHNR and FQNEAQ (reference sequence). V lost 5 bases and J lost 2, with 16 bases in between. Findings and caveats of the study: The authors put forward the suggestion that each seasonal influenza vaccination may bring in only a limited number of new T cells.

One entry per CDR3 protein results from TCRdb running MiXCR on the RT-PCR reads. The sample shows about 190,000 distinct CDR3 sequences, approximately 15% of them seen only once. V gene TRBV7-9 combines with J gene TRBJ2-7, with D maybe TRBD1 (6 bases). The specimen comprised CD8+ T cells sorted from PBMCs, sampled roughly 5 days after vaccination. This sequence originates from a man aged 50-60 years who received an inactivated influenza vaccine. The CDR3 loop is CASSRAGTYAYEQYF. The CDR3 DNA reads as TGTGCCAGCAGCCGAGCTGGGACATATGCCTACGAGCAGTACTTC.